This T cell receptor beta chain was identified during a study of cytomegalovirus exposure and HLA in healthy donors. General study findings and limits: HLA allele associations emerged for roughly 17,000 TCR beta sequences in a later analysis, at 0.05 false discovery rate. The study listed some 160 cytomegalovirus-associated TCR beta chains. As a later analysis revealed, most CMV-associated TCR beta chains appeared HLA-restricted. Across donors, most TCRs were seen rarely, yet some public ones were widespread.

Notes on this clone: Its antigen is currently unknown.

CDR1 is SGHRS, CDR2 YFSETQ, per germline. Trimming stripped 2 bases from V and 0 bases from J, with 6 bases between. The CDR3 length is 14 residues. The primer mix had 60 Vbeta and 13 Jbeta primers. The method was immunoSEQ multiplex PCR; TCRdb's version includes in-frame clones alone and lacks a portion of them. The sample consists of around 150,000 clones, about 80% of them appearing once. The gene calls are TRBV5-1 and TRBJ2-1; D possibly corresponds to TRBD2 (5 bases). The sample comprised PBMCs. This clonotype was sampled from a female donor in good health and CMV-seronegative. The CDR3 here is CASSFTSSYNEQFF. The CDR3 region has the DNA TGCGCCAGCAGCTTTACTAGCTCCTACAATGAGCAGTTCTTC.